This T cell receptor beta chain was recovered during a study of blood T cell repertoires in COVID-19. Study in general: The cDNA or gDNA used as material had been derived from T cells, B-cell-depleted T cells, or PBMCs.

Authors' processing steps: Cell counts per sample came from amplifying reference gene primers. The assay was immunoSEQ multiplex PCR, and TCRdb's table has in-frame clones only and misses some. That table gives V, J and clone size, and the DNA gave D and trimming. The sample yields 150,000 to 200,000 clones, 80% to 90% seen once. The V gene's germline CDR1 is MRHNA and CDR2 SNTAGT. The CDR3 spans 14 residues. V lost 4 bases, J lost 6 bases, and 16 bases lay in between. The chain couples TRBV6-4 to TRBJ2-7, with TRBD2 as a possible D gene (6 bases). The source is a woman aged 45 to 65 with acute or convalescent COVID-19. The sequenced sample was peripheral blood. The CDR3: CASSGGGSEAEQYF. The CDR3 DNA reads TGTGCCAGCAGTGGGGGAGGTAGCGAAGCCGAGCAGTACTTC.